This is a list of T cell receptor beta chains from one sample in a study of T cell responses to AZD1222 COVID-19 vaccine. Produced via immunoSEQ multiplex PCR; TCRdb's table is partial and in-frame only. Of roughly 100,000 clones listed, roughly nine tenths are singletons. The starting material was peripheral blood, obtained 28 days after the second AZD1222 dose. These receptors all come from an adult who received the AZD1222 COVID-19 vaccine. Both conserved end residues are part of each CDR3. The D gene is left open where the match is weak. Only part of the rows carry a size: once, few, many, or a class if the clone is expanded.

J | D | length | size | V | DNA | CDR3
TRBJ2-1 | TRBD2 | 16 | - | TRBV5-1 | TGCGCCAGCAGTCCGAGCGGGGCCAGCTCCTACAATGAGCAGTTCTTC | CASSPSGASSYNEQFF
TRBJ1-2 | - | 13 | few | TRBV7-9 | TGTGCCAGCAGCTTAGAAAACGGCTATGGCTACACCTTC | CASSLENGYGYTF
TRBJ1-2 | - | 13 | - | TRBV4-1 | TGCGCCAGCAGCCAAGGAGATCTGGATGGCTACACCTTC | CASSQGDLDGYTF
TRBJ2-1 | - | 14 | - | TRBV30 | TGTGCCTGGAGTCTTGGGAGCTCCTACAATGAGCAGTTCTTC | CAWSLGSSYNEQFF
TRBJ2-3 | - | 12 | - | TRBV5-5 | TGTGCCAGCAGCTTGGAACGAGATACGCAGTATTTT | CASSLERDTQYF
TRBJ1-5 | - | 13 | - | TRBV18 | TGTGCCAGCTCCTTAGATAGCAATCAGCCCCAGCATTTT | CASSLDSNQPQHF
TRBJ2-3 | TRBD2 | 18 | - | TRBV11-2 | TGTGCCAGCAGCTTAAGGACTAGCGGGAGGTGGGGCACAGATACGCAGTATTTT | CASSLRTSGRWGTDTQYF
TRBJ1-1 | - | 11 | - | TRBV28 | TGTGCCAGCGAGATGAACACTGAAGCTTTCTTT | CASEMNTEAFF
TRBJ2-1 | TRBD2 | 16 | - | TRBV5-4 | TGTGCCAGCAGCGTCCTACTAGCGGGAGGAGTGAATGAGCAGTTCTTC | CASSVLLAGGVNEQFF
TRBJ2-1 | TRBD2 | 15 | - | TRBV19 | TGTGCCAGTAGTCCCGGGACTAGCGGGAACAATGAGCAGTTCTTC | CASSPGTSGNNEQFF